This TCR beta chain was observed in a study of regulatory T cells in long-lasting Graves disease. Study-wide findings and caveats: Persistent disease exhibited a predilection for TRBV28, TRBJ1-2 and TRBJ2-5.

The CDR3 runs to 15 residues. V was cut by 0 bases and J by 4 bases, with 12 bases left in between. CDR1 and CDR2 from the germline V gene are SGHRS and YFSETQ. This clonotype was counted many times. Its cognate antigen is unknown. Time point of the sample: newly diagnosed GD, antithyroid drugs for less than 3 months. Isolated PBMC RNA provided the starting material for the TCR library. Investigators prepared the TCR beta libraries by applying iRepertoire HTBI primers and Arm-PCR of CDR3 regions. TCRdb fed the multiplex PCR reads into MiXCR, producing one record per CDR3 protein. The data contain about 440,000 distinct CDR3 sequences, 14% to 15% of them singletons. The same data also went into a second study, on T cells in Graves' hyperthyroidism and ophthalmopathy.

This clonotype was sampled from a woman in her 30s with Graves disease. The material sequenced was peripheral blood mononuclear cells (PBMCs), taken at new diagnosis, from a patient treated with antithyroid drugs. This chain joins TRBV5-1 and TRBJ2-3, with D maybe TRBD2 (6 bases). CDR3 sequence: CASSLGGGPADTQYF. The CDR3 DNA is TGCGCCAGCAGCTTGGGAGGAGGGCCTGCAGATACGCAGTATTTT.